These T cell receptor beta chains were read from a single sample in a study of PD-1 blockade in classical Hodgkin lymphoma. Here immunoSEQ multiplex PCR was the method, and the copy in TCRdb shows in-frame clones only, minus some. The table has 150,000 or so clones, approximately 81% seen once; the top ten hold 9.2%. Material: peripheral blood mononuclear cells (PBMCs), obtained before the second cycle of nivolumab. The receptors here all came from a human donor with classical Hodgkin lymphoma. Both conserved end residues are part of each CDR3. Fields, in order: CDR3 protein, CDR3 length, V gene, J gene.

CDR3aa: CASSQSQARGNQPQHF
len: 16
v_gene: TRBV16
j_gene: TRBJ1-5

CDR3aa: CASSKLAGRVHEQFF
len: 15
v_gene: TRBV6-6
j_gene: TRBJ2-1

CDR3aa: CAISEGNQPQHF
len: 12
v_gene: TRBV10-3
j_gene: TRBJ1-5

CDR3aa: CASSRTGNYGYTF
len: 13
v_gene: TRBV5-8
j_gene: TRBJ1-2

CDR3aa: CASGPRQGDNSPLHF
len: 15
v_gene: TRBV12-5
j_gene: TRBJ1-6

CDR3aa: CASSQVFSGGVETQYF
len: 16
v_gene: TRBV4-1
j_gene: TRBJ2-5

CDR3aa: CASSRGIGEQYF
len: 12
v_gene: TRBV11-2
j_gene: TRBJ2-7

CDR3aa: CASRQGSPAYEQYF
len: 14
v_gene: TRBV6-5
j_gene: TRBJ2-7

CDR3aa: CASSGGTSPTRNEQYF
len: 16
v_gene: TRBV2
j_gene: TRBJ2-7

CDR3aa: CASSQARGRTDTQYF
len: 15
v_gene: TRBV14
j_gene: TRBJ2-3

CDR3aa: CASSPPSLPTDTQYF
len: 15
v_gene: TRBV18
j_gene: TRBJ2-3

CDR3aa: CATSRARVRWSTEAFF
len: 16
v_gene: TRBV15
j_gene: TRBJ1-1

CDR3aa: CASSPTTDTQYF
len: 12
v_gene: TRBV18
j_gene: TRBJ2-3

CDR3aa: CASSIGGGRPYEQYF
len: 15
v_gene: TRBV19
j_gene: TRBJ2-7

CDR3aa: CASSLHNPYEQYF
len: 13
v_gene: TRBV5-1
j_gene: TRBJ2-7

CDR3aa: CASHGQRGEYGYTF
len: 14
v_gene: TRBV6-5
j_gene: TRBJ1-2

CDR3aa: CASSLPLAGVGEQYF
len: 15
v_gene: TRBV5-4
j_gene: TRBJ2-7

CDR3aa: CASSLENRDEAFF
len: 13
v_gene: TRBV7-2
j_gene: TRBJ1-1

CDR3aa: CASSQGVGANTGELFF
len: 16
v_gene: TRBV4-1
j_gene: TRBJ2-2

CDR3aa: CASSVVQGAVSYEQYF
len: 16
v_gene: TRBV5-1
j_gene: TRBJ2-7

CDR3aa: CASSPPGQEAFF
len: 12
v_gene: TRBV18
j_gene: TRBJ1-1

CDR3aa: CASSPQGQGREKLFF
len: 15
v_gene: TRBV18
j_gene: TRBJ1-4

CDR3aa: CASSLYHPGVGYEQYF
len: 16
v_gene: TRBV28
j_gene: TRBJ2-7

CDR3aa: CASSSFTQGSRGTEAFF
len: 17
v_gene: TRBV5-1
j_gene: TRBJ1-1

CDR3aa: CASSYSDRGGYTF
len: 13
v_gene: TRBV6-5
j_gene: TRBJ1-2

CDR3aa: CASSYLIDNEKLFF
len: 14
v_gene: TRBV2
j_gene: TRBJ1-4

CDR3aa: CASSSNPGRNTEAFF
len: 15
v_gene: TRBV19
j_gene: TRBJ1-1

CDR3aa: CASSPGDRFHQPQHF
len: 15
v_gene: TRBV7-3
j_gene: TRBJ1-5

CDR3aa: CASRGLALSSYNEQFF
len: 16
v_gene: TRBV19
j_gene: TRBJ2-1

CDR3aa: CSVDRGITEAFF
len: 12
v_gene: TRBV29-1
j_gene: TRBJ1-1

CDR3aa: CASSYPLWPQHF
len: 12
v_gene: TRBV6-6
j_gene: TRBJ1-5

CDR3aa: CASSRYLAGATGELFF
len: 16
v_gene: TRBV4-3
j_gene: TRBJ2-2

CDR3aa: CASSQDRRDRITDTQYF
len: 17
v_gene: TRBV14
j_gene: TRBJ2-3

CDR3aa: CASTQGGLAGGPPGELFF
len: 18
v_gene: TRBV19
j_gene: TRBJ2-2

CDR3aa: CASSFPIPTRDTYTDTQYF
len: 19
v_gene: TRBV28
j_gene: TRBJ2-3

CDR3aa: CASSSPPGETQYF
len: 13
v_gene: TRBV7-6
j_gene: TRBJ2-5